This TCR beta chain was identified in a study of control samples from healthy donors and cancer patients. With V trimmed by 1 base and J by 5 bases, 3 bases remained unmatched. Germline CDR1 SNHLY, CDR2 FYNNEI. CDR3 length: 15 amino acids. Profiled with immunoSEQ multiplex PCR; TCRdb holds only in-frame clones, not every one. The table includes 130,000 or so clones, about 89% detected once. The TCR comes from a man aged 50 to 60 in good health. The genes are TRBV2 and TRBJ2-2; 8 bases fit TRBD1. The sample taken for sequencing was blood. As DNA, the CDR3 is TGTGCCAGCAGTGAAGGGACAGGGAAAACCGGGGAGCTGTTTTTT. Residues: CASSEGTGKTGELFF.